One and the same sample provided the 29 T cell receptor beta chains below, sequenced in a study of T cell repertoires in cytomegalovirus infection. MiXCR, run by TCRdb on the reads, gives a single entry per CDR3 protein. The sample records approximately 73,000 distinct CDR3 sequences, 35% to 45% being singletons. These receptors are not linked to any known antigen. The sample was CD8+ T cells from cultured PBMCs, taken from culture after CMV antigen stimulation. The receptors were sampled from a human donor in good health (CMV status not recorded). Some clones in this sample may be carry-over from other donors' samples.

This chain joins TRBV6-5 and TRBJ1-1, with D perhaps TRBD1 (6 bases). V was pared by 4 bases and J by 4 bases, with 13 bases between. This CDR3 region has 14 residues. Germline V gives CDR1 MNHEY, CDR2 SVGAGI. CDR3 DNA sequence: TGTGCCAGCAGTTCCCGAGGGGGTACCACTGAAGCTTTCTTT. Its translation: CASSSRGGTTEAFF.

In its sample, this clonotype was seen a few times. The chain has TRBV5-1 and TRBJ1-1; TRBD1 agrees at 12 bases. The germline V gene has CDR1 SGHRS and CDR2 YFSETQ. V was clipped by 4 bases and J by 4 bases; unmatched bases: 5. This CDR3 comprises 15 residues. The CDR3 reads CASSIGTGGRTEAFF. CDR3 bases: TGCGCCAGCAGCATCGGGACAGGGGGCCGCACTGAAGCTTTCTTT.

This rearrangement joins TRBV7-6 to TRBJ1-1; D possibly corresponds to TRBD1 (5 bases). The CDR3 has 16 residues. Trimming removed 1 base from V and 0 bases from J, with 12 bases in between. CDR1 is SGHVS and CDR2 is FNYEAQ in the germline V gene. CDR3 nucleotide sequence: TGTGCCAGCAGCTTAGGCCAGGGTGGGATGAACACTGAAGCTTTCTTT. This encodes CASSLGQGGMNTEAFF.

This clonotype has a handful of counts. The chain joins TRBV20-1 to TRBJ1-4, with TRBD1 matching 9 bases. J lost 0 bases, V lost 5 bases, and 10 bases had no gene match. From germline, CDR1 is DFQATT and CDR2 SNEGSKA (reference sequence). The CDR3 runs 17 residues. CDR3 DNA sequence: TGCAGTGCTTCTCCCCGGGACAGGGCTGCAACTAATGAAAAACTGTTTTTT. This gives the protein CSASPRDRAATNEKLFF.

J is TRBJ2-2 and V is TRBV19, with TRBD2 matching 7 bases. CDR1 is LNHDA, CDR2 SQIVND, per germline (reference sequence). After removal of 3 bases from V and 4 bases from J, the junction contained 8 bases not matched to a gene. The CDR3 contains 16 residues. The CDR3 nucleotides are TGTGCCAGTAGTATCTTTTCGGGGGGACGCACCGGGGAGCTGTTTTTT. Encoded protein: CASSIFSGGRTGELFF.

This clonotype turned up a few times. The genes are TRBV11-2 and TRBJ2-7, with TRBD1 matching 9 bases. With 5 bases clipped from V and 3 bases from J, the junction kept 14 bases outside the gene matches. The germline V gene has CDR1 SGHAT and CDR2 FQNNGV. This CDR3 has 17 residues. CDR3 bases: TGTGCCAGCAGCCTAGGTAGGGGACAGGGATATTTCTACGAGCAGTACTTC. This encodes CASSLGRGQGYFYEQYF. The complete variable domain, with remaining parts taken from reference TRBV11-2 and TRBJ2-7, reads EAGVAQSPRYKIIEKRQSVAFWCNPISGHATLYWYQQILGQGPKLLIQFQNNGVVDDSQLPKDRFSAERLKGVDSTLKIQPAKLEDSAVYLCASSLGRGQGYFYEQYFGPGTRLTVT.

In this sample, this clonotype turned up a few times. The chain carries TRBV6-5 and TRBJ1-1, with D possibly being TRBD1 (5 bases). Germline V CDR1 and CDR2: MNHEY, SVGAGI. The length of the CDR3 is 19 residues. Trimming removed 2 bases at V and 6 bases at J, with 28 bases between. DNA of the CDR3: TGTGCCAGCAGTTACAGCCCGGGGCAGTGGGAATACCACCGGCCTGAAGCTTTCTTT. Translation gives CASSYSPGQWEYHRPEAFF.

This clonotype has a handful of counts. The rearrangement uses TRBV11-2 and TRBJ1-5, with D perhaps TRBD1 (5 bases). The V and J ends lost 1 base and 10 bases respectively, with 14 bases between them. This CDR3 spans 14 amino acids. Looked up from germline, CDR1 is SGHAT and CDR2 is FQNNGV. CDR3 DNA: TGTGCCAGCAGCTTAGGAGGGGAATCAAGTCCCCAGCATTTT. Translating it yields CASSLGGESSPQHF.

This chain uses TRBV5-1 with TRBJ1-2; maybe TRBD1 (6 bases). V gave up 2 bases and J gave up 4 bases, with 15 bases separating them. The CDR3 is 15 residues long. CDR1 and CDR2 (germline): SGHRS, YFSETQ. The CDR3 reads CASSFFGGTLYGYTF. The CDR3 DNA is TGCGCCAGCAGCTTTTTTGGGGGGACACTCTATGGCTACACCTTC.

The chain links TRBV7-2 to TRBJ2-3; D is undetermined. From germline, CDR1 is SGHTA and CDR2 FQGNSA. Trimming stripped 1 base from V and 6 bases from J, with 11 bases between. The CDR3 covers 14 residues. In DNA form, the CDR3 reads TGTGCCAGCAGCTTAGTGATCCTTGGGGATACGCAGTATTTT. It is translated as CASSLVILGDTQYF.

Ten or more counts support this clonotype. The chain is built from TRBV7-8 and TRBJ2-7; TRBD2 might be the D (6 bases). The germline CDR1 and CDR2 sequences are SGHVS and FQNEAQ. The CDR3 has 15 residues. V was clipped by 1 base and J by 2 bases, with 12 bases between them. CDR3 sequence reads: CASSLEVSGAYEQYF. The CDR3 DNA reads TGTGCCAGCAGCTTAGAGGTTAGCGGTGCCTACGAGCAGTACTTC.

This clonotype was counted a few times. The gene calls are TRBV6-1 and TRBJ2-7; tentatively, D is TRBD2 (6 bases). There are 13 residues in the CDR3. CDR1 is MNHNS and CDR2 is SASEGT in the germline V gene. V lost 7 bases and J 4 bases, leaving 14 bases between the germline ends. The CDR3 loop reads CASTSRGKYEQYF. In DNA form, the CDR3 reads TGTGCCAGCACCAGTCGGGGGAAATACGAGCAGTACTTC.

The chain has TRBV7-6 and TRBJ2-7, with D possibly being TRBD2 (6 bases). CDR1 and CDR2 from the germline V gene are SGHVS and FNYEAQ. The CDR3 extends over 18 amino acids. Trimming took 0 bases from V and 4 from J, leaving 22 bases between them. The CDR3 bases are TGTGCCAGCAGCTTAGCGCCCGGGACTGCCCAAACCACTTACGAGCAGTACTTC. Translating it yields CASSLAPGTAQTTYEQYF. The full variable domain, with the rest looked up from reference TRBV7-6 and TRBJ2-7, is GAGVSQSPRYKVTKRGQDVALRCDPISGHVSLYWYRQALGQGPEFLTYFNYEAQQDKSGLPNDRFSAERPEGSISTLTIQRTEQRDSAMYRCASSLAPGTAQTTYEQYFGPGTRLTVT.

The rearrangement joins TRBV19 to TRBJ1-2, with a possible D match to TRBD1 (5 bases). Germline lookup yields CDR1 LNHDA and CDR2 SQIVND (reference sequence). Trimming left V 0 bases short and J 2 bases short, with 10 bases between. CDR3 size: 15 residues. CDR3 protein: CASSIDGRTNYGYTF. In DNA, the CDR3 is TGTGCCAGTAGTATAGACGGACGGACAAACTATGGCTACACCTTC.

About this clonotype itself: One base away lies a much larger clone, so this may be a sequencing read error. The chain links TRBV7-2 to TRBJ2-5, with D possibly matching TRBD2 (6 bases). The CDR3 has 15 residues. CDR1 and CDR2 (germline): SGHTA, FQGNSA. V lost 7 bases and J lost 4, with 19 bases in between. CDR3 protein: CASKLPRDGGETQYF. CDR3 nucleotide sequence: TGTGCCAGCAAATTACCTAGGGACGGGGGAGAGACCCAGTACTTC.

The CDR3 protein is CASSPSTGTWSYEQYF. The CDR3 bases are TGTGCCAGCAGTCCATCCACGGGGACGTGGTCCTACGAGCAGTACTTC. The rearrangement uses TRBV27 and TRBJ2-7; D tentatively reads TRBD1 or TRBD2 (5 bases each). In germline, CDR1 is MNHEY, CDR2 SMNVEV (reference sequence). This CDR3 comprises 16 residues. V was pared by 5 bases and J by 1 base, with 18 bases between.

V usage is TRBV10-2 and J usage is TRBJ2-7; D is possibly TRBD2 (6 bases). The CDR3 spans 14 residues. The V gene lost 3 bases and the J gene lost 3 bases, with 12 bases spanning the gap. Germline V gene lookup returns CDR1 WSHSY and CDR2 SAAADI. The CDR3 region has the DNA TGCGCCAGCAGTGATGTTAGCGGCGGCTACGAGCAGTACTTC. It translates to CASSDVSGGYEQYF.

V usage is TRBV7-4 and J usage is TRBJ2-7; unclear D gene. The CDR3 consists of 12 residues. V was trimmed by 1 base and J by 10 bases, leaving 11 bases between them. CDR1 and CDR2 (germline): SGHVT, SQSDAQ. CDR3 protein: CASSLDAITQYF. In DNA, the CDR3 is TGTGCCAGCAGCTTAGATGCGATCACCCAGTACTTC.

This clonotype turned up a few times. This rearrangement joins TRBV7-6 to TRBJ2-2; the match to TRBD1 covers 8 bases. Trimming took 6 bases from V and 4 from J; bases not matched to a gene: 7. Germline-derived CDR1 and CDR2 are SGHVS and FNYEAQ. The CDR3 length is 15 residues. Here the CDR3 reads CASSPGTGGTGELFF. The CDR3 nucleotides read TGTGCCAGCAGTCCGGGGACAGGAGGCACCGGGGAGCTGTTTTTT.

This clonotype has only a few counts. The chain has TRBV2 and TRBJ2-3; 12 bases fit TRBD2. Germline loops: CDR1 SNHLY, CDR2 FYNNEI. V shed 6 bases, J shed 3 bases, and the junction held 7 bases outside the gene matches. The CDR3 consists of 16 residues. The CDR3, as DNA: TGTGCCAGCAGGTTCCTAGCGGGGGGGATTACAGATACGCAGTATTTT. Translated, it gives CASRFLAGGITDTQYF.

This clonotype was seen a handful of times. The chain joins TRBV7-2 to TRBJ2-7, with 8 bases fitting TRBD2. This CDR3 has 16 amino acids. Per the germline V gene, CDR1 is SGHTA and CDR2 is FQGNSA. V lost 5 bases, J lost 2 bases, and 11 bases stayed unmatched. The CDR3 coding sequence is TGTGCCAGCAGCCCTCCTAGCGGGTCGGACGCCTACGAGCAGTACTTC. This gives the protein CASSPPSGSDAYEQYF.

This rearrangement joins TRBV19 to TRBJ2-7, with D perhaps TRBD1 (5 bases). V was shortened by 4 bases and J by 7 bases, with 8 bases between the two germline ends. Germline lookup yields CDR1 LNHDA and CDR2 SQIVND (reference sequence). CDR3 length: 11 residues. In nucleotides, the CDR3 is TGTGCCAGTAGTAATGGGGCGGAGCAGTACTTC. It translates to CASSNGAEQYF.

The chain employs TRBV27 and TRBJ1-1; D perhaps matches TRBD1 (6 bases). The CDR3 consists of 12 residues. In germline, CDR1 is MNHEY, CDR2 SMNVEV (reference sequence). V was cut by 4 bases and J by 8 bases, with 11 bases left in between. CDR3 nucleotide sequence: TGTGCCAGCAGTTCGGGGGCGAGGGAAGCTTTCTTT. This translates into CASSSGAREAFF.

This clonotype turned up a few times. This chain's CDR3 is CASSLLGAITREAFF. CDR3 sequence (DNA): TGTGCCAGCAGCCTACTGGGGGCTATCACCCGCGAAGCTTTCTTT. The J gene is TRBJ1-1, the V gene TRBV7-2, with a weak D call TRBD1 (6 bases). The CDR3 runs to 15 residues. Germline values: CDR1 SGHTA, CDR2 FQGNSA. Trimming left V 5 bases short and J 8 bases short, with 21 bases between.

The sample holds a few counts of this clonotype. The chain employs TRBV7-2 and TRBJ1-1; the D gene is possibly TRBD1 (5 bases). The germline CDR1 and CDR2 sequences are SGHTA and FQGNSA. V lost 9 bases to trimming and J lost 6 bases, with 8 bases between them. This CDR3 has 10 residues. The CDR3 loop is CASGAPEAFF. The CDR3 DNA is TGTGCCAGTGGGGCCCCTGAAGCTTTCTTT.

In this sample, this clonotype turned up a few times. This sequence joins TRBV14 and TRBJ1-4; D gene uncertain. Trimming removed 1 base at V and 7 bases at J, with 16 bases between. CDR3 length: 16 amino acids. CDR1 SGHDN and CDR2 FVKESK come from the germline V gene. The CDR3 sequence: CASSQGTRAPSEKLFF. CDR3 nucleotides: TGTGCCAGCAGCCAAGGCACCCGGGCCCCCAGTGAAAAACTGTTTTTT.

V and J are TRBV7-8 and TRBJ1-5, with TRBD1 matching 7 bases. The J segment lost 0 bases and the V segment lost 0 bases, leaving 8 bases of the junction unmatched. The CDR3 totals 18 residues. CDR1 is SGHVS and CDR2 is FQNEAQ in the germline V gene. CDR3 residues: CASSLASTGYYSNQPQHF. The CDR3, as DNA: TGTGCCAGCAGCTTAGCTTCGACAGGGTATTATAGCAATCAGCCCCAGCATTTT.

This sequence joins TRBV27 and TRBJ2-5; TRBD2 matches at 8 bases. The CDR3 covers 15 residues. Germline CDR1 is MNHEY and CDR2 is SMNVEV (reference sequence). Trimming cost V 2 bases and J 4 bases; bases outside gene matches: 6. The CDR3 bases are TGTGCCAGCAGTTTAGGTAGCGGGGATGTAGAGACCCAGTACTTC. As protein: CASSLGSGDVETQYF.

The V gene is TRBV2, the J gene TRBJ1-1; 9 nucleotides align to TRBD1. After removal of 7 bases from V and 1 base from J, the junction contained 13 bases not matched to a gene. The CDR3 covers 17 residues. Germline V CDR1 and CDR2: SNHLY, FYNNEI. As DNA, the CDR3 is TGTGCCAGCAACGACCCTGACAGGGGGTGGGGGAACACTGAAGCTTTCTTT. It yields the protein CASNDPDRGWGNTEAFF.